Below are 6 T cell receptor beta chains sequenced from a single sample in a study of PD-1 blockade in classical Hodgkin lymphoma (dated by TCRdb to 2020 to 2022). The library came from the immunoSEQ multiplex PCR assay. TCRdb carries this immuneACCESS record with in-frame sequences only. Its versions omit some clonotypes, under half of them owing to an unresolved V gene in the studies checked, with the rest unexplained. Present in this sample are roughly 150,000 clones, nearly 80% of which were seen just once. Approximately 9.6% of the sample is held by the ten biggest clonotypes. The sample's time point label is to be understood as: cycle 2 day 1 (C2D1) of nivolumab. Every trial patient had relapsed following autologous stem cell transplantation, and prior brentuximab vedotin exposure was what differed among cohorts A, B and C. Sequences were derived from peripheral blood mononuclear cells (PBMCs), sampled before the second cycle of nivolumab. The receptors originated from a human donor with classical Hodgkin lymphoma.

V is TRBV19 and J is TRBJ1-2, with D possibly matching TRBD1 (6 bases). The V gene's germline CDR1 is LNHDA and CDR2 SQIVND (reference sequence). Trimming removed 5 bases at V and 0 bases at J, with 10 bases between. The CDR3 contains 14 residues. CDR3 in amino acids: CASSRDTANYGYTF. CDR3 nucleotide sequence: TGTGCCAGTAGTCGGGACACCGCTAACTATGGCTACACCTTC.

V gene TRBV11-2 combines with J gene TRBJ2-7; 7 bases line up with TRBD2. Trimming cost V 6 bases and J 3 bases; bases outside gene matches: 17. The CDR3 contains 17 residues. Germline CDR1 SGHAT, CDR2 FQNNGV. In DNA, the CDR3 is TGTGCCAGCAGTCTAGAGGGAGGGCTAGGGCGGTACTACGAGCAGTACTTC. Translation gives CASSLEGGLGRYYEQYF.

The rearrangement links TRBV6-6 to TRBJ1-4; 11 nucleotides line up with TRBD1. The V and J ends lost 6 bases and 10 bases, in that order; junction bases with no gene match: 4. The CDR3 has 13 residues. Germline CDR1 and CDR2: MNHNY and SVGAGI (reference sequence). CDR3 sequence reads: CASSLGTGGKLFF. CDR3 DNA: TGTGCCAGCAGCCTTGGGACAGGGGGAAAACTGTTTTTT.

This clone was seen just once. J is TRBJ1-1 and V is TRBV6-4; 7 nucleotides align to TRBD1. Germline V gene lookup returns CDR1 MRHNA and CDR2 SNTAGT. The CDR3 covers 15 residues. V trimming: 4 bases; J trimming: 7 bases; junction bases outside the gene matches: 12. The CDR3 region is CASSGTGQMRIEAFF. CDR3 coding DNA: TGTGCCAGCAGTGGCACGGGACAGATGAGGATTGAAGCTTTCTTT.

Written as DNA, the CDR3 is TGTGCCAGCAGTTTTCTGACCGGAAAGGGAGCTTTCTTT. This translates into CASSFLTGKGAFF. The V call is TRBV28, the J call TRBJ1-1; D gene uncertain. The length of the CDR3 is 13 residues. CDR1 MDHEN and CDR2 SYDVKM come from the germline V gene. V shed 3 bases and J shed 10 bases, with 15 bases lying between them.

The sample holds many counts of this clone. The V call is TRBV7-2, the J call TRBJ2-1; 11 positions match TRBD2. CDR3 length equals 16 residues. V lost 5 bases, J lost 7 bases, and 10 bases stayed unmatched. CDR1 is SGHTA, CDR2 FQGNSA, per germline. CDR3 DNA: TGTGCCAGCAGCCTTATAGCGGGAGGGCGGATAAATGAGCAGTTCTTC. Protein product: CASSLIAGGRINEQFF.